This TCR beta chain was captured by sequencing in a study of response to subunit inactivated influenza vaccine. Via MiXCR, TCRdb re-called the RT-PCR reads, giving one row per CDR3 protein. The table lists about 620,000 distinct CDR3 sequences, about 11% of them singletons. This sample was shared with a second study, whose subject was T cells expressing NK-cell markers. That work adds: A 5'RACE template switching approach incorporating UMIs was used to make TCR beta cDNA. All TCR beta repertoires analysed originated from sorted CD3+CD56+NKG2C+, CD3+CD56+NKG2C- and CD3+CD56-NKG2C+ T cells. Within the sequenced cohort of eight donors, seven exhibited HCMV seropositivity and one was seronegative. The CD3+CD56-NKG2C+ fraction of several donors was likewise dominated by these clonotypes.

This receptor was taken from a middle-aged man who received an inactivated influenza vaccine. The sample was PBMCs from blood, taken on the day of vaccination.

The DNA for the CDR3 is TGCAGTGCTAGAGATATGCTAGCGGGAAGCACAGATACGCAGTATTTT. Its translation: CSARDMLAGSTDTQYF. The J gene is TRBJ2-3, the V gene TRBV20-1, with TRBD2 identical over 9 bases. The CDR3 has 16 residues. With V trimmed by 0 bases and J by 0 bases, 4 bases remained unmatched. CDR1 and CDR2 (germline): DFQATT, SNEGSKA (reference sequence).